A selection of T cell receptor beta chains follows, all from one sample in a study of Ad26.COV2.S vaccination and SARS-CoV-2 variants. Measured with immunoSEQ multiplex PCR; TCRdb has only the in-frame clones, and not every one. The data contain some 460,000 clones, 80% to 90% of them seen just once; the ten biggest clones take up about 1.5%. The sequencing here drew on peripheral blood, taken in a trial of Ad26.COV2.S vaccine versus placebo. The receptors were gathered from a person between 18 and 59 years old who received the Ad26.COV2.S COVID-19 vaccine or a placebo. The CDR3 runs from the conserved cysteine through the conserved F or W.

J	V	length	CDR3
TRBJ1-5	TRBV14	16	CASSPYDRGSNQPQHF
TRBJ2-5	TRBV24-1	17	CATSERGGRGPKETQYF
TRBJ2-5	TRBV6-5	16	CASSYSRGIGSETQYF
TRBJ1-2	TRBV12-3/TRBV12-4	12	CASSFRSYGYTF
TRBJ1-6	TRBV3-1/TRBV3-2	12	CASSRGDSPLHF
TRBJ2-1	TRBV2	14	CASNYGQGRHEQFF
TRBJ1-5	TRBV6-5	13	CASSSGGNQPQHF
TRBJ2-3	TRBV14	19	CASSQDGGTSGLSTDAQYF
TRBJ2-2	TRBV19	16	CASSIDQQGGTGELFF
TRBJ1-6	TRBV5-4	15	CASSPGQGSNSPLHF
TRBJ2-5	TRBV15	14	CAIRETLLGETQYF